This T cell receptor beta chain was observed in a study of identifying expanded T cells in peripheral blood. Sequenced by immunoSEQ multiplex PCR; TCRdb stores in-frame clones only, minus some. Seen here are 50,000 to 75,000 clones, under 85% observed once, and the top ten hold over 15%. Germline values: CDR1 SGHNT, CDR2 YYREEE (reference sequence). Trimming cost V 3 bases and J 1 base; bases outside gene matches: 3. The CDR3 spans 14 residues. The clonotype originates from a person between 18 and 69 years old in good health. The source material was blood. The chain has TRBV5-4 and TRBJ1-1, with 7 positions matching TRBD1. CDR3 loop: CASSSGTENTEAFF. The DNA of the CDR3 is TGTGCCAGCAGCTCCGGGACAGAGAACACTGAAGCTTTCTTT. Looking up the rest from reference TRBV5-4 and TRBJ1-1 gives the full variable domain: ETGVTQSPTHLIKTRGQQVTLRCSSQSGHNTVSWYQQALGQGPQFIFQYYREEENGRGNFPPRFSGLQFPNYSSELNVNALELDDSALYLCASSSGTENTEAFFGQGTRLTVV.